Listed below are T cell receptor beta chains from one sample, sequenced in a study of cytomegalovirus exposure and HLA in healthy donors. The assay was immunoSEQ multiplex PCR, and TCRdb's table has in-frame clones only and misses some. The repertoire holds 130,000 to 150,000 clones, with 85% to 90% as singletons. Material for sequencing was PBMCs. The receptors originated from a woman aged 18-29 years in good health and CMV-seropositive. Each CDR3 is given with its conserved first and last residue.

J gene: TRBJ2-1; CDR3 length: 17; V gene: TRBV7-8; CDR3 protein: CASSPWREGTLYNEQFF
J gene: TRBJ1-2; CDR3 length: 15; V gene: TRBV27; CDR3 protein: CASSLSSRSFMGYTF
J gene: TRBJ2-2; CDR3 length: 16; V gene: TRBV6-4; CDR3 protein: CASSDFPGVNTGELFF
J gene: TRBJ1-2; CDR3 length: 15; V gene: TRBV27; CDR3 protein: CASSLSRGRGYGYTF
J gene: TRBJ1-1; CDR3 length: 14; V gene: TRBV6-6; CDR3 protein: CASSYTRSETEAFF
J gene: TRBJ2-2; CDR3 length: 15; V gene: TRBV5-1; CDR3 protein: CASSRSGRDTGELFF
J gene: TRBJ2-7; CDR3 length: 16; V gene: TRBV27; CDR3 protein: CASSPETRDRYYEQYF
J gene: TRBJ1-3; CDR3 length: 13; V gene: TRBV5-6; CDR3 protein: CASSSGTGNTIYF
J gene: TRBJ1-2; CDR3 length: 13; V gene: TRBV6-5; CDR3 protein: CASRPGTGYGYTF
J gene: TRBJ2-7; CDR3 length: 13; V gene: TRBV25-1; CDR3 protein: CASEGDGHYEQYF
J gene: TRBJ2-4; CDR3 length: 14; V gene: TRBV9; CDR3 protein: CASSPGTGLNIQYF
J gene: TRBJ1-5; CDR3 length: 13; V gene: TRBV27; CDR3 protein: CATSGDGNQPQHF
J gene: TRBJ2-1; CDR3 length: 15; V gene: TRBV5-1; CDR3 protein: CASSLGTGVNNEQFF
J gene: TRBJ1-3; CDR3 length: 16; V gene: TRBV27; CDR3 protein: CASSLVGGADGNTIYF
J gene: TRBJ1-1; CDR3 length: 14; V gene: TRBV6-5; CDR3 protein: CASSYDRGSTEAFF
J gene: TRBJ2-3; CDR3 length: 17; V gene: TRBV11-3; CDR3 protein: CASSLEGSGGITDTQYF
J gene: TRBJ2-7; CDR3 length: 11; V gene: TRBV2; CDR3 protein: CASSPDSEQYF
J gene: TRBJ1-2; CDR3 length: 13; V gene: TRBV7-6; CDR3 protein: CAASGRGNYGYTF
J gene: TRBJ2-7; CDR3 length: 15; V gene: TRBV5-1; CDR3 protein: CASSQSRGLSYEQYF
J gene: TRBJ1-5; CDR3 length: 15; V gene: TRBV19; CDR3 protein: CASSVRDFSNQPQHF
J gene: TRBJ2-3; CDR3 length: 12; V gene: TRBV6-1; CDR3 protein: CASSQTGDTQYF
J gene: TRBJ1-3; CDR3 length: 17; V gene: TRBV4-2; CDR3 protein: CASSQKPQGASGNTIYF
J gene: TRBJ2-7; CDR3 length: 16; V gene: TRBV27; CDR3 protein: CASSWGQVRTSYEQYF
J gene: TRBJ2-7; CDR3 length: 19; V gene: TRBV5-1; CDR3 protein: CASSLDMGTSGNPSYEQYF
J gene: TRBJ2-7; CDR3 length: 13; V gene: TRBV15; CDR3 protein: CATSSENLYEQYF
J gene: TRBJ1-4; CDR3 length: 18; V gene: TRBV30; CDR3 protein: CAWSVELGRVATNEKLFF
J gene: TRBJ2-7; CDR3 length: 13; V gene: TRBV6-6; CDR3 protein: CASSYKTGYEQYF
J gene: TRBJ1-1; CDR3 length: 17; V gene: TRBV11-3; CDR3 protein: CASSPGRTGDPNTEAFF
J gene: TRBJ2-7; CDR3 length: 13; V gene: TRBV19; CDR3 protein: CASKPDKGYEQYF
J gene: TRBJ2-1; CDR3 length: 14; V gene: TRBV6-6; CDR3 protein: CASSPSGRGTEQFF
J gene: TRBJ2-5; CDR3 length: 13; V gene: TRBV29-1; CDR3 protein: CSVGVSGRETQYF
J gene: TRBJ2-3; CDR3 length: 16; V gene: TRBV5-1; CDR3 protein: CASSLAELAATDTQYF
J gene: TRBJ2-7; CDR3 length: 16; V gene: TRBV11-3; CDR3 protein: CASSAALLAGFNEQYF
J gene: TRBJ2-3; CDR3 length: 15; V gene: TRBV5-1; CDR3 protein: CASSKGDSITDTQYF
J gene: TRBJ2-3; CDR3 length: 15; V gene: TRBV6-5; CDR3 protein: CASSYQSGGTDTQYF
J gene: TRBJ1-5; CDR3 length: 13; V gene: TRBV2; CDR3 protein: CASSDEGYQPQHF
J gene: TRBJ2-3; CDR3 length: 17; V gene: TRBV11-3; CDR3 protein: CASRSKGGEVATDTQYF
J gene: TRBJ1-2; CDR3 length: 15; V gene: TRBV11-2; CDR3 protein: CASSTSPTGHYGYTF
J gene: TRBJ2-5; CDR3 length: 15; V gene: TRBV5-1; CDR3 protein: CASSLWTGGVETQYF
J gene: TRBJ1-5; CDR3 length: 13; V gene: TRBV30; CDR3 protein: CAWRQGDRTPQHF
J gene: TRBJ2-1; CDR3 length: 16; V gene: TRBV15; CDR3 protein: CATSRDYGGGLNEQFF
J gene: TRBJ2-3; CDR3 length: 15; V gene: TRBV9; CDR3 protein: CASSVLGGRADTQYF
J gene: TRBJ1-5; CDR3 length: 13; V gene: TRBV2; CDR3 protein: CASNRDSNQPQHF
J gene: TRBJ1-2; CDR3 length: 14; V gene: TRBV28; CDR3 protein: CASSGQLPNYGYTF
J gene: TRBJ2-7; CDR3 length: 13; V gene: TRBV9; CDR3 protein: CASSVESSYEQYF
J gene: TRBJ2-5; CDR3 length: 13; V gene: TRBV6-5; CDR3 protein: CASSFRLQETQYF
J gene: TRBJ1-1; CDR3 length: 14; V gene: TRBV29-1; CDR3 protein: CSVTLWQGNTEAFF
J gene: TRBJ2-1; CDR3 length: 13; V gene: TRBV30; CDR3 protein: CAWTLGHQDEQFF